Each of the 28 T cell receptor beta chains below was sequenced from the same sample in a study of cytotoxic CD8 clonotypes in ibrutinib-treated CLL. The protocol was immunoSEQ multiplex PCR, while the TCRdb copy is restricted to in-frame clones and leaves out a portion. This sample has approximately 100,000 clones, with 70% to 80% found just once. Sequenced material: PBMCs, taken after 12 months of ibrutinib treatment. Receptor source: a human donor with chronic lymphocytic leukemia.

V gene TRBV4-1 combines with J gene TRBJ2-7, with 13 bases fitting TRBD2. The CDR3 has 16 residues. Germline CDR1 is MGHRA and CDR2 is YSYEKL. V gave up 1 base and J gave up 3 bases; unmatched junction bases: 3. CDR3 residues: CASSQGGTSGVYEQYF. In DNA, the CDR3 is TGCGCCAGCAGCCAAGGGGGGACTAGCGGGGTCTACGAGCAGTACTTC.

This chain uses TRBV7-2 with TRBJ2-7; TRBD1 is a possible D gene (6 bases). The CDR3 contains 14 residues. CDR1 and CDR2 from the germline V gene are SGHTA and FQGNSA. V was cut by 5 bases and J by 7 bases, with 18 bases left in between. The CDR3 loop reads CASSHGTPGQEQYF. In nucleotides, the CDR3 is TGTGCCAGCAGCCATGGGACACCAGGGCAGGAGCAGTACTTC. Variable domain in full (rest from reference TRBV7-2 and TRBJ2-7): GAGVSQSPSNKVTEKGKDVELRCDPISGHTALYWYRQSLGQGLEFLIYFQGNSAPDKSGLPSDRFSAERTGGSVSTLTIQRTQQEDSAVYLCASSHGTPGQEQYFGPGTRLTVT.

The chain links TRBV11-2 to TRBJ1-2; possible D gene TRBD1, 6 bases. Germline V gene data show CDR1 as SGHAT and CDR2 as FQNNGV. The CDR3 sequence is 13 residues long. The germline V and J ends were trimmed by 3 bases and 8 bases, with 13 bases remaining between them. The chain's CDR3 is CASSFRDTRGYTF. The CDR3 nucleotides are TGTGCCAGCAGCTTCCGGGACACTCGGGGCTACACCTTC. Full variable domain (rest looked up from reference TRBV11-2 and TRBJ1-2): EAGVAQSPRYKIIEKRQSVAFWCNPISGHATLYWYQQILGQGPKLLIQFQNNGVVDDSQLPKDRFSAERLKGVDSTLKIQPAKLEDSAVYLCASSFRDTRGYTFGSGTRLTVV.

This clone was seen a single time. The rearrangement joins TRBV14 to TRBJ1-1; 9 nucleotides match TRBD1. This CDR3 is built from 14 residues. Germline V gene sequence: CDR1 SGHDN, CDR2 FVKESK. J gave up 10 bases and V 6 bases, and 12 bases lay outside the gene matches. The CDR3 reads CASSQAGTGRGAFF. CDR3 nucleotide sequence: TGTGCCAGCAGTCAGGCCGGGACAGGGAGGGGAGCTTTCTTT.

The chain is built from TRBV7-8 and TRBJ1-6; D remains unclear. CDR3 length: 15 amino acids. Trimming left V 6 bases short and J 0 bases short, with 9 bases between. Germline V gives CDR1 SGHVS, CDR2 FQNEAQ. CDR3 residues: CASRMVSSYNSPLHF. The CDR3, as DNA: TGTGCCAGCAGGATGGTCAGCTCCTATAATTCACCCCTCCACTTT.

This clone was picked up a small number of times. The chain combines TRBV11-2 with TRBJ1-1, with D hard to call. Trimming shortened V by 3 bases and J by 0 bases, and 8 bases separated the two germline ends. This CDR3 has 14 residues. CDR1 and CDR2 (germline): SGHAT, FQNNGV. This chain's CDR3 is CASSLRGVNTEAFF. The DNA for the CDR3 is TGTGCCAGCAGCTTGCGGGGTGTGAACACTGAAGCTTTCTTT.

This clone is categorized as hyperexpanded (1% or more). J is TRBJ2-2 and V is TRBV30; unclear D gene. Germline loops: CDR1 GTSNPN, CDR2 SVGIG (reference sequence). The CDR3 is 12 residues long. With 3 bases removed from V and 7 bases from J, the gap between germline ends came to 9 bases. For the CDR3, the DNA is TGTGCCTGGAGCGGCGCGGTCGGGGAGCTGTTTTTT. It encodes CAWSGAVGELFF.

This clone was seen a few times. CDR3 coding DNA: TGTGCCAGCAGCTTAGGAGCGGGGGGGCAAGATGAGCAGTTCTTC. Encoded protein: CASSLGAGGQDEQFF. V and J are TRBV7-2 and TRBJ2-1, with 10 bases fitting TRBD2. V trimming: 1 base; J trimming: 8 bases; junction bases outside the gene matches: 5. This CDR3 has 15 amino acids. In germline, CDR1 is SGHTA, CDR2 FQGNSA.

CDR3: CASSEWDDQPQHF. The CDR3 DNA reads as TGTGCCAGCAGTGAATGGGATGATCAGCCCCAGCATTTT. The chain has TRBV6-1 and TRBJ1-5, with D unclear. The CDR3 runs to 13 residues. The germline V gene has CDR1 MNHNS and CDR2 SASEGT. V was shortened by 2 bases and J by 5 bases, with 7 bases between the two germline ends.

The rearrangement joins TRBV18 to TRBJ2-5; the D is unclear. Germline CDR1 KGHSH, CDR2 LQKENI. V lost 3 bases to trimming and J lost 4 bases, with 6 bases between them. CDR3 length: 12 amino acids. The DNA of the CDR3 is TGTGCCAGCTCACCTGCCGCAGAGACCCAGTACTTC. This codes for CASSPAAETQYF.

This chain joins TRBV30 and TRBJ2-3; 10 nucleotides line up with TRBD2. Germline lookup yields CDR1 GTSNPN and CDR2 SVGIG (reference sequence). The CDR3 runs to 21 residues. After removal of 0 bases from V and 4 bases from J, the junction contained 22 bases not matched to a gene. The CDR3 region has the DNA TGTGCCTGGAGTGTAAGCGGGGGGGACTATCGACAGGGCCGGAGGGCAGATACGCAGTATTTT. Translation: CAWSVSGGDYRQGRRADTQYF.

The chain joins TRBV23-1 to TRBJ2-3; 9 bases line up with TRBD2. TRBV23-1 is an ORF; its function is uncertain. This CDR3 region has 15 residues. After removal of 2 bases from V and 7 bases from J, the junction contained 7 bases not matched to a gene. CDR3 loop: CASSQLGGGAHTQYF. The CDR3 DNA follows: TGCGCCAGCAGTCAACTGGGCGGGGGGGCCCATACGCAGTATTTT.

This chain joins TRBV6-6 and TRBJ1-5, with TRBD1 as a possible D gene (5 bases). CDR3 size: 13 residues. The germline CDR1 and CDR2 sequences are MNHNY and SVGAGI (reference sequence). The V end was cut by 2 bases, the J end by 5 bases, with 7 bases between. The CDR3 protein is CASSYDSYQPQHF. DNA for the CDR3: TGTGCCAGCAGTTACGACAGTTATCAGCCCCAGCATTTT.

This clone has only a few counts. This chain joins TRBV7-2 and TRBJ2-3; D not resolved. The V gene's germline CDR1 is SGHTA and CDR2 FQGNSA. The ends were cut back, 4 bases at V and 6 bases at J, with 8 bases in the middle. This CDR3 has 12 amino acids. CDR3 sequence reads: CASSSDFDTQYF. In DNA form, the CDR3 reads TGTGCCAGCAGCTCAGACTTCGATACGCAGTATTTT.

The genes are TRBV28 and TRBJ1-2; D is perhaps TRBD1 (5 bases). Trimming stripped 8 bases from V and 8 bases from J, with 15 bases between. Germline loops: CDR1 MDHEN, CDR2 SYDVKM. There are 12 residues in the CDR3. The CDR3 sequence: CASYLRGMGYTF. The CDR3, as DNA: TGTGCCAGCTATCTGCGGGGGATGGGCTACACCTTC.

The chain joins TRBV5-6 to TRBJ2-1; D is perhaps TRBD1 (5 bases). Germline V gene sequence: CDR1 SGHDT, CDR2 YYEEEE. V dropped 6 bases and J dropped 10 bases, with 17 bases sitting between them. This CDR3 contains 13 residues. For the CDR3, the DNA is TGTGCCAGCACGCTTACAGGCCAACACGAGCAGTTCTTC. Amino acids: CASTLTGQHEQFF.

The rearrangement joins TRBV27 to TRBJ2-5, with D perhaps assigned TRBD1 or TRBD2 (5 bases each). The CDR3 is made up of 15 amino acids. With 6 bases removed from V and 2 bases from J, the gap between germline ends came to 16 bases. Germline CDR1 is MNHEY and CDR2 is SMNVEV (reference sequence). The CDR3 DNA is TGTGCCAGCAGCCGCAGGGAGAGGGTACAAGAGACCCAGTACTTC. The encoded protein is CASSRRERVQETQYF.

The rearrangement joins TRBV5-4 to TRBJ2-1; either TRBD1 or TRBD2 may supply D (5 bases each). This CDR3 comprises 14 residues. V lost 1 base and J 9 bases, leaving 14 bases between the germline ends. Germline CDR1 SGHNT, CDR2 YYREEE (reference sequence). The CDR3 reads CASSLSRAGSEQFF. The CDR3 coding sequence is TGTGCCAGCAGCTTGTCCAGGGCGGGCTCTGAGCAGTTCTTC. Drawing the rest from reference TRBV5-4 and TRBJ2-1, the complete variable domain is ETGVTQSPTHLIKTRGQQVTLRCSSQSGHNTVSWYQQALGQGPQFIFQYYREEENGRGNFPPRFSGLQFPNYSSELNVNALELDDSALYLCASSLSRAGSEQFFGPGTRLTVL.

The chain recombines TRBV7-9 with TRBJ1-1, with 8 bases matching TRBD1. This CDR3 has 15 amino acids. V lost 5 bases, J lost 4 bases, and 9 bases stayed unmatched. Germline values: CDR1 SEHNR, CDR2 FQNEAQ (reference sequence). The CDR3 nucleotides read TGTGCCAGCAGCCCCGAGGACAGGGTGGGCACTGAAGCTTTCTTT. Protein sequence: CASSPEDRVGTEAFF. Variable domain in full (rest from reference TRBV7-9 and TRBJ1-1): DTGVSQNPRHKITKRGQNVTFRCDPISEHNRLYWYRQTLGQGPEFLTYFQNEAQLEKSRLLSDRFSAERPKGSFSTLEIQRTEQGDSAMYLCASSPEDRVGTEAFFGQGTRLTVV.

This chain joins TRBV30 and TRBJ2-5, with D perhaps matching TRBD2 (5 bases). This CDR3 is built from 12 residues. CDR1 and CDR2 from the germline V gene are GTSNPN and SVGIG (reference sequence). The V and J ends lost 2 bases and 9 bases respectively, with 13 bases between them. In nucleotides, the CDR3 is TGTGCCTGGAGTCTCCCATCGGGGTCCCAGTACTTC. This translates into CAWSLPSGSQYF.

This clone was observed a handful of times. This chain joins TRBV6-1 and TRBJ2-3; no definite D call. Germline loops: CDR1 MNHNS, CDR2 SASEGT. With 2 bases removed from V and 0 bases from J, the gap between germline ends came to 9 bases. This CDR3 is built from 15 residues. The CDR3 spells CASSEWKTSTDTQYF. CDR3 nucleotides: TGTGCCAGCAGTGAATGGAAAACTAGCACAGATACGCAGTATTTT.

The V call is TRBV12-5, the J call TRBJ2-5, with 12 bases that match TRBD2. CDR1 and CDR2 (germline): LGHNT, FRNRAP. J gave up 4 bases and V 7 bases, and 7 bases lay outside the gene matches. The CDR3 has 15 residues. CDR3 amino acids: CASAQTSGGRETQYF. DNA of the CDR3: TGTGCTAGTGCCCAGACTAGCGGGGGCCGAGAGACCCAGTACTTC.

V and J are TRBV5-6 and TRBJ1-1; D not certain. Germline loops: CDR1 SGHDT, CDR2 YYEEEE. V lost 4 bases and J lost 0, with 13 bases in between. This CDR3 has 15 amino acids. The CDR3 DNA reads TGTGCCAGCAGCCCCCTAGGGAGTATGAACACTGAAGCTTTCTTT. Translated: CASSPLGSMNTEAFF.

The V and J genes are TRBV9 and TRBJ1-1, with unresolved D. CDR1 is SGDLS and CDR2 is YYNGEE in the germline V gene. Trimming took off 0 bases at V and 0 bases at J, with 6 bases between the two ends. The CDR3 covers 14 residues. The CDR3 sequence is CASSVGQVNTEAFF. CDR3 nucleotide sequence: TGTGCCAGCAGCGTAGGCCAGGTGAACACTGAAGCTTTCTTT.

The CDR3 here is CASSQDSNQPQHF. The CDR3 DNA follows: TGCGCCAGCAGCCAAGACAGCAATCAGCCCCAGCATTTT. This chain joins TRBV5-1 and TRBJ1-5; D remains ambiguous. The length of the CDR3 is 13 residues. Trimming took 4 bases from V and 1 from J, leaving 6 bases between them. Germline CDR1 SGHRS, CDR2 YFSETQ.

A few counts support this clone. The chain has TRBV19 and TRBJ2-5; 8 bases are a match to TRBD1. The V segment lost 6 bases and the J segment 7 bases; nucleotides outside the gene matches: 13. CDR1 is LNHDA, CDR2 SQIVND, per germline (reference sequence). The CDR3 runs to 15 residues. CDR3 DNA sequence: TGTGCCAGTAGCGTCGCTCAGGGGGCTCTGGGGACCCAGTACTTC. This encodes CASSVAQGALGTQYF.

V and J are TRBV7-2 and TRBJ2-7; D assignment may be TRBD1 or TRBD2 (5 bases each). There are 14 residues in the CDR3. Trimming took off 5 bases at V and 7 bases at J, with 18 bases between the two ends. Germline lookup yields CDR1 SGHTA and CDR2 FQGNSA. This chain's CDR3 is CASSPTRASGEQYF. CDR3 DNA sequence: TGTGCCAGCAGCCCCACCAGGGCTTCGGGGGAGCAGTACTTC.

This clone was seen once. The chain couples TRBV19 to TRBJ1-1; 10 bases are shared with TRBD1. The junction had 11 bases not matched to a gene; V was cut back by 5 bases and J by 2 bases. The CDR3 runs 17 residues. Germline V lookup: CDR1 LNHDA, CDR2 SQIVND (reference sequence). CDR3 DNA: TGTGCCAGTAGTCTCTCGGGGACAGGGGTGAAAAACACTGAAGCTTTCTTT. It encodes CASSLSGTGVKNTEAFF.